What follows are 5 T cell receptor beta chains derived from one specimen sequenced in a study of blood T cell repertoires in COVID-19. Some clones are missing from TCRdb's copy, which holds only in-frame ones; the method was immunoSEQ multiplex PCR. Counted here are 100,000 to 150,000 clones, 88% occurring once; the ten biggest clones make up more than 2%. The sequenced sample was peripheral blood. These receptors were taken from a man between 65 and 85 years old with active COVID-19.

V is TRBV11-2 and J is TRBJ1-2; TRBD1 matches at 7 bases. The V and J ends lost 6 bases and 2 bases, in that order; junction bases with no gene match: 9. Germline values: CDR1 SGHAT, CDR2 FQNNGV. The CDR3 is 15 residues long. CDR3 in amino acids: CASRPDRASNYGYTF. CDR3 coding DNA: TGTGCCAGCAGACCCGACAGGGCCTCCAACTATGGCTACACCTTC.

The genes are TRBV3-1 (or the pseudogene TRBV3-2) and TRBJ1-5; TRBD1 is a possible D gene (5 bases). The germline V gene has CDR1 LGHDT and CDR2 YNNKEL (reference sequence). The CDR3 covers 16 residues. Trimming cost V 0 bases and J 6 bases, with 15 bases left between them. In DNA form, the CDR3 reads TGTGCCAGCAGCCAAGACCCAGACAGTCTGGGTCAGCCCCAGCATTTT. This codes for CASSQDPDSLGQPQHF.

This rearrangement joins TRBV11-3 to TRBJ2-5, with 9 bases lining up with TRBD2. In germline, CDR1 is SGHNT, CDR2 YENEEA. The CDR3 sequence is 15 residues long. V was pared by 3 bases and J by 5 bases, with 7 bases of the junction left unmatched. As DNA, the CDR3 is TGTGCCAGCAGCTTCGGCGGGAGGGCCGAGGAGACCCAGTACTTC. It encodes CASSFGGRAEETQYF. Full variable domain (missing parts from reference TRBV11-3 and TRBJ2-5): EAGVVQSPRYKIIEKKQPVAFWCNPISGHNTLYWYLQNLGQGPELLIRYENEEAVDDSQLPKDRFSAERLKGVDSTLKIQPAELGDSAVYLCASSFGGRAEETQYFGPGTRLLVL.

The CDR3 nucleotides read TGTGCCAGCAGCGTAGATGCGGGAGTTTTGGGTGAGCAGTTCTTC. This gives the protein CASSVDAGVLGEQFF. The V gene is TRBV9, the J gene TRBJ2-1, with 7 bases that match TRBD2. Germline-derived CDR1 and CDR2 are SGDLS and YYNGEE. There are 15 residues in the CDR3. The V segment lost 0 bases and the J segment 9 bases; nucleotides outside the gene matches: 9.

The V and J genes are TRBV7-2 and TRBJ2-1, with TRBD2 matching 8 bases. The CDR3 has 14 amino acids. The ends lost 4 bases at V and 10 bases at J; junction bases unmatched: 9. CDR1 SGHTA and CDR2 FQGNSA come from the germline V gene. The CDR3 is CASSSSSGRAEQFF. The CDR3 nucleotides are TGTGCCAGCAGCTCCTCTTCCGGGAGGGCCGAGCAGTTCTTC.